This T cell receptor beta chain stems from a study of graft-versus-host responses after intestinal transplantation. Overall study: Every transplant recipient was induced with anti-thymocyte globulin, then maintained on tacrolimus and steroids for two to three years. General study results and limits: With peak circulating GvH clone levels came an association with early post-transplant HvG declines.

Here immunoSEQ multiplex PCR was the method, and the copy in TCRdb shows in-frame clones only, minus some. Counted here are over 45,000 clones, 80% to 95% occurring once; the ten biggest clones make up under 7.5%. V was clipped by 0 bases and J by 0 bases, with 4 bases between them. The CDR3 spans 13 residues. CDR1 is SGHRS and CDR2 is YFSETQ in the germline V gene. To note about this clone: Its specificity is unknown.

The chain is built from TRBV5-1 and TRBJ2-7, with D unclear. This specimen consisted of PBMCs, obtained more than 750 days after a first intestinal transplant, on the day of a second. The sequence came from a human patient who received an intestinal transplant, so some T cells may come from the graft donor. CDR3 in DNA: TGCGCCAGCAGCTTGGTGGGCTCCTACGAGCAGTACTTC. It translates to CASSLVGSYEQYF.